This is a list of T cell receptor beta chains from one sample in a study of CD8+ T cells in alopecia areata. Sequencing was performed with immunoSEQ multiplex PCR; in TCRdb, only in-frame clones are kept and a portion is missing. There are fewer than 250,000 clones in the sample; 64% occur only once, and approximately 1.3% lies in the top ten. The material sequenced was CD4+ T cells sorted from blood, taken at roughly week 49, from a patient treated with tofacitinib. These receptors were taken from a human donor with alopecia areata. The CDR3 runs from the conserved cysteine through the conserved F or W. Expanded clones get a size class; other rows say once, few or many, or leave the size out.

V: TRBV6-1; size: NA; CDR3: CASRVRDRDTDTQYF
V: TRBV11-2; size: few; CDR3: CASSQGLAGGTDTQYF
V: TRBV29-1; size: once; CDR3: CSVDDKGGHGYTF
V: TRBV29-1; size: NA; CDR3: CSARPTPTGELFF
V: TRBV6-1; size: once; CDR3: CASSALSGAVGELFF
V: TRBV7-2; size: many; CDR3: CASSSRSTGARYEQYF
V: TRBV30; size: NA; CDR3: CAWTHREGLAFF
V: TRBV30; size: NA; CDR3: CAWSVDRGKYGCTF
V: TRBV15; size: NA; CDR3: CATSRGVTADTQYF
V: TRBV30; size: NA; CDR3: CAWSRDSVGYTF
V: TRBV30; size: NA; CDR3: CAWSVRVTNTEAFF
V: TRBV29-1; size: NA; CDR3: CSVIGRGGGGYTF
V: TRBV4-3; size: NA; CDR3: CASSREYTPLAKNIQYF
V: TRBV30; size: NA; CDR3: CALSGQGYEQYF
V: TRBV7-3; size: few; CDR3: CASSLKQGHEQYF
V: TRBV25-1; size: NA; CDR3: CASSGLGTVVSPLHF
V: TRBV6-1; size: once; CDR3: CATADGVLQETQYF
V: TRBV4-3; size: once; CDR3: CASSQRRGQLSEQYF
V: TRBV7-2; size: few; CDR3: CASSLWEDDEQYF
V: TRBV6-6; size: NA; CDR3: CASSYSSGTQYF
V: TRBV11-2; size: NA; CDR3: CASSQQGTGITDTQYF
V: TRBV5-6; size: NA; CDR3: CASTETGRYEQYF
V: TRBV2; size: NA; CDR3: CASRYLFTGELFF
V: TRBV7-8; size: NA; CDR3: CASSMWGQGNTEAFF
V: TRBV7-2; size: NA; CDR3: CASSLDRRADTQYF
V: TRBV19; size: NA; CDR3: CASSIGQGFGYTF
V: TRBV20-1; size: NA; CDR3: CSATYNEQFF
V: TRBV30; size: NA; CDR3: CAWRATGGANYGYTF
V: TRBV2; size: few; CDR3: CASSGDRGYNEQFF
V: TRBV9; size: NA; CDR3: CASSVAGAAGETQYF
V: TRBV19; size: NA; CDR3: CASSGGADTQYF
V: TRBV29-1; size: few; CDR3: CSVRPILASYEQYF
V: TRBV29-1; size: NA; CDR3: CSAERTGAPEAFF
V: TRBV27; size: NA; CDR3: CASSRDRGSYEQYF
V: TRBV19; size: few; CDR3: CASSIQVRTGNTDTQYF
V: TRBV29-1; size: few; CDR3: CSVRLAGTYNEQFF
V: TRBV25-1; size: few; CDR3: CASSEGQRANSPLHF
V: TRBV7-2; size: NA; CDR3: CASSPEGTMNTEAFF
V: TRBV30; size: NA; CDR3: CASRTGQDSEAFF
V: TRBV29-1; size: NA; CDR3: CSVEVAGSGSPLHF
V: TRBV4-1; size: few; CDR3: CATAGGPSNEQFF
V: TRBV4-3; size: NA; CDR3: CASSETGSGANVLTF